This T cell receptor beta chain was sequenced for a study of T cells in Graves' hyperthyroidism and ophthalmopathy. Graves' hyperthyroidism qualified as stable when ophthalmopathy did not progress within 18 months. Template material for amplifying TCR beta CDR3 regions consisted of RNA transcripts. The HTBI primer set was used in a first-round RT-PCR of the TCR CDR3. TCRdb independently ran MiXCR on the multiplex PCR reads; one entry per CDR3 protein. The sample has about 92,000 distinct CDR3 sequences; roughly half are singletons. The CDR3 has 13 amino acids. The V gene lost 3 bases and the J gene lost 3 bases, with 8 bases spanning the gap. Germline-derived CDR1 and CDR2 are LNHNV and YYDKDF (reference sequence).

The chain joins TRBV15 to TRBJ1-2; no firm D call. The TCR comes from a woman aged 40 to 49 with Graves' hyperthyroidism. Sequencing used blood. This CDR3 is CATSRGEDYGYTF. The CDR3 DNA reads TGTGCCACCAGCAGGGGAGAGGACTATGGCTACACCTTC.